This T cell receptor beta chain was sequenced in a study of beta chain features in type 1 diabetes. Findings of the study overall: Sequencing used cDNA, and cells with high TCR expression could therefore be over-represented. In comparison with healthy donors, patients had naive, central memory and Treg TCRB repertoires that appeared more similar. Significant though moderate, a shortening of TCRB CDR3s appeared in all four CD4+ subsets of Type 1 diabetes patients.

J lost 2 bases, V lost 8 bases, and 8 bases had no gene match. This CDR3 spans 14 amino acids. Germline V gene sequence: CDR1 MDHEN, CDR2 SYDVKM. Reverse transcribing all isolated RNA meant expressed TCRB transcripts were sequenced. The repertoire was sequenced with immunoSEQ multiplex PCR; TCRdb's copy has only in-frame clones and lacks some. The sample has 50,000 to 55,000 clones; 55% to 80% are singletons. Of note for this clone: Antigen specificity is unknown.

One heparinised blood draw, averaging roughly 0.11 L, came from each donor. V and J are TRBV28 and TRBJ2-5, with 7 positions matching TRBD2. Sequencing was carried out using stem cell memory CD4+ T cells from blood. The source of this sequence is a woman aged 30 to 39 with type 1 diabetes. CDR3 amino acids: CASQGGRRQETQYF. DNA for the CDR3: TGTGCCAGCCAGGGAGGGAGGCGTCAAGAGACCCAGTACTTC.